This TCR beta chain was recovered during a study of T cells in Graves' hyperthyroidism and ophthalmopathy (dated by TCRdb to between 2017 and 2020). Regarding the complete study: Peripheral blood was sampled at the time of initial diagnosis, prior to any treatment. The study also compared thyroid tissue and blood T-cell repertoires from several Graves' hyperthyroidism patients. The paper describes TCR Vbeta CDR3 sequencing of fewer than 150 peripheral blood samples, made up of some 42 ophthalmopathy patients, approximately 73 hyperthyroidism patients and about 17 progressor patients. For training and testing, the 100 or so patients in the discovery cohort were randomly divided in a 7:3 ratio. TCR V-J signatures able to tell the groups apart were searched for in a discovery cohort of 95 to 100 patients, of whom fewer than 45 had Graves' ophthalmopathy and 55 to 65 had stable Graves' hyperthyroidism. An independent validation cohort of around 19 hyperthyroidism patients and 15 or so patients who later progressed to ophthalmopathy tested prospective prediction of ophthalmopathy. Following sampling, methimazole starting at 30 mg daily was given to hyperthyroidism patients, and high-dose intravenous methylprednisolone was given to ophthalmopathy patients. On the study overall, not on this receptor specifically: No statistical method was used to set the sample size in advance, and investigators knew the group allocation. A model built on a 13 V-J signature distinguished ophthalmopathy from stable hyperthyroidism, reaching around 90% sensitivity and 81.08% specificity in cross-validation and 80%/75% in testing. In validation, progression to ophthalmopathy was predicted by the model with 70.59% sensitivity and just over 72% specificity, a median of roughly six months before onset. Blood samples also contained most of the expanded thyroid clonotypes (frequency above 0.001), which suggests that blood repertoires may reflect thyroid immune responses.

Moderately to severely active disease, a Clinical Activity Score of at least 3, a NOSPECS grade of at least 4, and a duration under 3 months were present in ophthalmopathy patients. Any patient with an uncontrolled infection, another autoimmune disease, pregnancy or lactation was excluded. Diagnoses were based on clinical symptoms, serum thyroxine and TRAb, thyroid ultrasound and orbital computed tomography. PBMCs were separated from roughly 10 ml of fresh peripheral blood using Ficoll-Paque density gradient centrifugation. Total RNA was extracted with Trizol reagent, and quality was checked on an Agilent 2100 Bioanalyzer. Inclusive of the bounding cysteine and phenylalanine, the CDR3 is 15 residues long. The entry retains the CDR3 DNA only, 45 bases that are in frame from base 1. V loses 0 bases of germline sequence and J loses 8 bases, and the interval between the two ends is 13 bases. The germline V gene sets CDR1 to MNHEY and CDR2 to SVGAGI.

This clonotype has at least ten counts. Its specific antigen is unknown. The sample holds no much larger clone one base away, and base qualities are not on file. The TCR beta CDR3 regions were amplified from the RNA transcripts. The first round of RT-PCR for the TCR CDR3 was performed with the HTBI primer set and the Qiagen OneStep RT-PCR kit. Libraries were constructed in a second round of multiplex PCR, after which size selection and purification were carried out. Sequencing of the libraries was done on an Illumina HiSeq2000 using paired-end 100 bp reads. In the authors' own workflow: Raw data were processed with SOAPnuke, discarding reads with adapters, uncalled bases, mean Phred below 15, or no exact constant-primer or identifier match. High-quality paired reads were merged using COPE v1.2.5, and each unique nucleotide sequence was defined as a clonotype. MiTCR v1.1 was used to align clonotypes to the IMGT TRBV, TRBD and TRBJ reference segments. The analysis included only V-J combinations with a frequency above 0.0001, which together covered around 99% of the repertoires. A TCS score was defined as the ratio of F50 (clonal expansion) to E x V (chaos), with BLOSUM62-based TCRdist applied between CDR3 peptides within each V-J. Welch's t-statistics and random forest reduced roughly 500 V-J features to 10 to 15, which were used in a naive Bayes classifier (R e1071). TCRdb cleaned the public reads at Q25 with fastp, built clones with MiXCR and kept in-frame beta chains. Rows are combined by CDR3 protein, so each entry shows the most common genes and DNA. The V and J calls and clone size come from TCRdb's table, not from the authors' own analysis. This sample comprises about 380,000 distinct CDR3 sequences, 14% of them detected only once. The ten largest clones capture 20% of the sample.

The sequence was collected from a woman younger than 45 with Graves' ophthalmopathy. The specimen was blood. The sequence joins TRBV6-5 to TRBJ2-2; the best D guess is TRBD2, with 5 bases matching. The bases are TGTGCCAGCAGTTACTCGACTGGAGGTGCAGGGGAGCTGTTTTTT. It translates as CASSYSTGGAGELFF.